This T cell receptor (beta chain) was identified during a study of blood T cell repertoires in COVID-19. Turning to the study itself: The United States, Italy and Spain provided the acute and convalescent COVID-19 samples. PBMCs, B-cell-depleted T cells, or T cells were the source of the cDNA or gDNA that made up the material.

This CDR3 has 14 residues. The ends lost 4 bases at V and 3 bases at J; junction bases unmatched: 6. Germline assignment: CDR1 GTSNPN and CDR2 SVGIG (reference sequence). Method: immunoSEQ multiplex PCR; TCRdb's copy keeps in-frame clones and lacks some. The repertoire consists of 300,000 to 400,000 clones, with about 88% occurring once and the leading ten covering around 2.9%. The TCR originated in a human donor in a cohort sampled during active COVID-19. J is TRBJ1-2 and V is TRBV30; 9 bases agree with TRBD1. Material for sequencing was peripheral blood. The CDR3, as DNA: TGTGCCTGGACCCGACAGGGGGGGGACTATGGCTACACCTTC. It specifies CAWTRQGGDYGYTF.